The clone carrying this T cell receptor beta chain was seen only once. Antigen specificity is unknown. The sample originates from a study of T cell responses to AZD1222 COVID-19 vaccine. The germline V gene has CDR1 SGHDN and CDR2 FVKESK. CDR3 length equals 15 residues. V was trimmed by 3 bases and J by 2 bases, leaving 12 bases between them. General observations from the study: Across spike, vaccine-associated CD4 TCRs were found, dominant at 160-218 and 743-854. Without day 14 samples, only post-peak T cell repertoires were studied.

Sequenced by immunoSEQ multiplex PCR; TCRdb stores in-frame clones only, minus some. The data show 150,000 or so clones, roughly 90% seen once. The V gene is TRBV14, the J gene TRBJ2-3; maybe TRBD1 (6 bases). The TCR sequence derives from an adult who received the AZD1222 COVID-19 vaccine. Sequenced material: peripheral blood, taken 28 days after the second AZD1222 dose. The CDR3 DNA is TGTGCCAGCAGCCACGGACAGCTAAACACAGATACGCAGTATTTT. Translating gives CASSHGQLNTDTQYF. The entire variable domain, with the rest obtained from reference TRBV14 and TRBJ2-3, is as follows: EAGVTQFPSHSVIEKGQTVTLRCDPISGHDNLYWYRRVMGKEIKFLLHFVKESKQDESGMPNNRFLAERTGGTYSTLKVQPAELEDSGVYFCASSHGQLNTDTQYFGPGTRLTVL.